This T cell receptor (beta chain) was sequenced in a study of cytomegalovirus exposure and HLA in healthy donors. Both 60 Vbeta primers and 13 Jbeta primers went into the PCR. Using immunoSEQ multiplex PCR, the repertoire was profiled, and TCRdb retains in-frame clones only, with some absent. There are tens of thousands of clones in the sample; 65% to 85% occur only once, and around 3.8% lies in the top ten. As regards this clone: Its antigen is currently unknown.

This CDR3 spans 13 amino acids. From germline, CDR1 is SGHTA and CDR2 FQGTGA. Trimming removed 10 bases from V and 3 bases from J; junction bases left unmatched: 9. The study, taken as a whole, reports: Follow-up analysis seemed to connect common viral pathogens with several of the most significant clusters identified. TCR beta chain V- and J-gene trimming was linked, in a later analysis, to a missense variant in DCLRE1C. The study found most TCR sequences rare, yet found some public TCRs in many donors.

The chain combines TRBV7-3 with TRBJ2-7; TRBD2 matches 7 bases. The TCR originated in a man aged 45-65 years in good health and CMV-seronegative. Specimen: PBMCs. The CDR3 loop reads CATAVGEGYEQYF. As DNA, the CDR3 is TGTGCCACCGCGGTTGGGGAGGGCTACGAGCAGTACTTC.